The next 32 T cell receptor beta chains were all read from a single sample in a study of CD8 T cells in ankylosing spondylitis. TCRdb used MiXCR to reprocess the 5' RACE reads, holding one entry per CDR3 protein. The table has 250,000 or so distinct CDR3 sequences, more than 15% seen once. Sequencing was performed on blood, either unsorted or a sorted T cell fraction (not recorded which). These receptors were collected from a male donor with ankylosing spondylitis or in good health (not recorded which).

This clonotype occurred a few times. The chain employs TRBV7-2 and TRBJ1-5; D is unresolved. The germline V gene has CDR1 SGHTA and CDR2 FQGNSA. V shed 2 bases and J shed 5 bases, with 7 bases lying between them. This CDR3 has 13 residues. The CDR3 nucleotides are TGTGCCAGCAGCTTATGGCTCGATCAGCCCCAGCATTTT. It encodes CASSLWLDQPQHF.

This clonotype was counted ten times or more. The chain recombines TRBV29-1 with TRBJ2-7; 9 nucleotides agree with TRBD1. Germline values: CDR1 SQVTM, CDR2 ANQGSEA. CDR3 length: 18 amino acids. V was pared by 3 bases and J by 2 bases, with 17 bases of the junction left unmatched. In DNA form, the CDR3 reads TGCAGCGTTGAGAGATCAGGGAAACAGGGGGCACACCCCTACGAGCAGTACTTC. Protein: CSVERSGKQGAHPYEQYF.

The V gene is TRBV21-1, the J gene TRBJ2-7; the table's TRBD2 call for D was not verified on the DNA. TRBV21-1 is a pseudogene locus. The CDR3 is 17 residues long. CDR3 protein: CASSKRTSGFWSYEQYF. The DNA for the CDR3 is TGTGCCAGCAGCAAAAGGACTAGCGGGTTTTGGTCCTACGAGCAGTACTTC.

The gene calls are TRBV20-1 and TRBJ1-1; D gene uncertain. The CDR3 is 12 residues long. CDR1 and CDR2 (germline): DFQATT, SNEGSKA (reference sequence). Between the trimmed V and J ends, which lost 2 bases and 3 bases, there was a span of 7 bases. In nucleotides, the CDR3 is TGCAGTGCTAGATCCGGGGACACTGAAGCTTTCTTT. This sequence encodes CSARSGDTEAFF.

About this clonotype itself: A much larger clone lies a single base off, so this may be a read error. The chain combines TRBV28 with TRBJ2-3; D call uncertain. CDR1 is MDHEN and CDR2 is SYDVKM in the germline V gene. The CDR3 runs 14 residues. Trimming removed 2 bases from V and 6 bases from J, with 12 bases in between. CDR3 sequence: CASSLGEPSDTQYF. For the CDR3, the DNA is TGTGCCAGCAGTTTAGGCGAGCCCAGCGATACGCAGTATTTT.

V usage is TRBV6-1 and J usage is TRBJ2-3, with 9 bases fitting TRBD2. The germline CDR1 and CDR2 sequences are MNHNS and SASEGT. This CDR3 has 16 residues. With V trimmed by 0 bases and J by 5 bases, 6 bases remained unmatched. DNA of the CDR3: TGTGCCAGCAGTGAAGCTTTCCTAGCGGGACAAGATACGCAGTATTTT. Translated, it gives CASSEAFLAGQDTQYF.

This clonotype has a handful of counts. The chain uses TRBV5-6 and TRBJ2-3; D remains ambiguous. Germline V gives CDR1 SGHDT, CDR2 YYEEEE. CDR3 length equals 14 residues. The V and J ends lost 2 bases and 2 bases respectively, with 9 bases between them. CDR3 coding DNA: TGTGCCAGCAGCTTTGTTGCGGACACAGATACGCAGTATTTT. Its protein product is CASSFVADTDTQYF.

This clonotype was counted between two and nine times. The CDR3 reads CASSLTTGPYEQYF. The CDR3 nucleotides are TGTGCCAGCAGCCTAACAACAGGGCCCTACGAGCAGTACTTC. The chain recombines TRBV7-9 with TRBJ2-7; tentatively, D is TRBD1 (6 bases). CDR1 is SEHNR and CDR2 is FQNEAQ in the germline V gene (reference sequence). With 5 bases removed from V and 2 bases from J, the gap between germline ends came to 13 bases. The CDR3 covers 14 residues.

Turning to this clonotype: The junction differs from germline at one of its ends, possibly a read error. V and J are TRBV5-1 and TRBJ2-7, with unresolved D. Germline V CDR1 and CDR2: SGHRS, YFSETQ. The CDR3 is 14 residues long. CDR3 loop: CVSSLDSPLNEQYF. The DNA for the CDR3 is TGCGTCAGCAGCTTGGATTCCCCTTTGAACGAGCAGTACTTC. The complete variable domain, with remaining parts taken from reference TRBV5-1 and TRBJ2-7, reads KAGVTQTPRYLIKTRGQQVTLSCSPISGHRSVSWYQQTPGQGLQFLFEYFSETQRNKGNFPGRFSGRQFSNSRSEMNVSTLELGDSALYLCVSSLDSPLNEQYFGPGTRLTVT.

This clonotype was detected only a few times. This chain connects TRBV21-1 to TRBJ2-1; TRBD2 is the table's D call and was not checked against the DNA. TRBV21-1 is labeled a pseudogene. The CDR3 is 17 amino acids. The CDR3 region is CASIPGDGTNPEGEQFF. The CDR3 DNA reads TGTGCCAGCATCCCTGGGGACGGGACTAATCCCGAGGGTGAGCAGTTCTTC.

V gene TRBV4-1 combines with J gene TRBJ1-1; TRBD1 aligns across 8 bases. CDR3 length equals 16 residues. The junction had 7 bases not matched to a gene; V was cut back by 1 base and J by 3 bases. Germline values: CDR1 MGHRA, CDR2 YSYEKL. The CDR3 DNA sequence: TGCGCCAGCAGCCAAGTGGCAGGGGGCTCGGACACTGAAGCTTTCTTT. It translates to CASSQVAGGSDTEAFF.

This chain uses TRBV5-6 with TRBJ1-6; D is undetermined. The CDR3 extends over 12 amino acids. The germline CDR1 and CDR2 sequences are SGHDT and YYEEEE. Trimming cost V 2 bases and J 8 bases, with 5 bases left between them. CDR3 in amino acids: CASSLIDSPLHF. The CDR3 DNA reads as TGTGCCAGCAGCTTAATCGATTCACCCCTCCACTTT.

Ten or more counts support this clonotype. The chain combines TRBV12-3 or TRBV12-4 with TRBJ1-5, with TRBD1 matching 8 bases. Trimming took 5 bases from V and 4 from J; bases not matched to a gene: 7. This CDR3 is 15 amino acids long. CDR3 amino acids: CASSTTRQGNQPQHF. Written as DNA, the CDR3 is TGTGCCAGCAGTACCACACGACAGGGGAATCAGCCCCAGCATTTT.

This clonotype appeared once. The chain recombines TRBV6-4 with TRBJ2-2, with 8 bases identical to TRBD2. Looked up from germline, CDR1 is MRHNA and CDR2 is SNTAGT. J was trimmed by 1 base and V by 2 bases; bases with no gene match: 3. The CDR3 totals 16 residues. The CDR3 loop reads CASSDHTSGNTGELFF. For the CDR3, the DNA is TGTGCCAGCAGTGACCATACTAGCGGGAACACCGGGGAGCTGTTTTTT.

This clonotype was counted a few times. V usage is TRBV10-3 and J usage is TRBJ2-3, with TRBD1 matching 8 bases. Germline V lookup: CDR1 ENHRY, CDR2 SYGVKD. The CDR3 consists of 15 residues. With 3 bases clipped from V and 3 bases from J, the junction kept 5 bases outside the gene matches. The CDR3 bases are TGTGCCATCAGTGATTCGGGACAGGAAACAGATACGCAGTATTTT. Translated, it gives CAISDSGQETDTQYF.

This clonotype was picked up a small number of times. This chain joins TRBV29-1 and TRBJ1-1, with TRBD1 identical over 7 bases. The CDR3 runs 13 residues. The germline gives CDR1 SQVTM, CDR2 ANQGSEA. The J segment lost 10 bases and the V segment lost 6 bases, leaving 14 bases of the junction unmatched. CDR3 region: CSVDLWTGELAFF. For the CDR3, the DNA is TGCAGCGTAGACCTTTGGACAGGAGAGTTAGCTTTCTTT.

This clonotype occurred many times. The chain links TRBV27 to TRBJ2-7; 8 nucleotides line up with TRBD2. V gave up 6 bases and J gave up 3 bases; unmatched junction bases: 13. In germline, CDR1 is MNHEY, CDR2 SMNVEV (reference sequence). CDR3 length: 16 residues. The DNA of the CDR3 is TGTGCCAGCAGCCTACAAGTCGTCAGCGGGAGCTACGAGCAGTACTTC. Translated, it gives CASSLQVVSGSYEQYF.

This clonotype came up a few times. V gene TRBV20-1 combines with J gene TRBJ2-3; the match to TRBD2 covers 7 bases. The trim removed 5 bases at V and 6 bases at J, leaving 5 bases unmatched. CDR3 length: 12 residues. Germline V gives CDR1 DFQATT, CDR2 SNEGSKA (reference sequence). CDR3 nucleotide sequence: TGCAGTGCTGGGGATAGCGGGGATACGCAGTATTTT. The encoded protein is CSAGDSGDTQYF.

Many counts were recorded for this clonotype. This rearrangement joins TRBV5-1 to TRBJ2-7, with 9 positions matching TRBD2. The CDR3 length is 15 residues. Losses at the gene ends were 0 bases for V and 3 bases for J; bases not matched to a gene: 4. CDR1 and CDR2 (germline): SGHRS, YFSETQ. Here the CDR3 DNA reads TGCGCCAGCAGCTTGGCGACTAGCGGTTTCTACGAGCAGTACTTC. Its translation: CASSLATSGFYEQYF.

As concerns this clonotype: At one boundary the junction diverges from the germline segment, which might be a read error. J is TRBJ2-7 and V is TRBV12-3 or TRBV12-4, with D maybe TRBD1 (5 bases). This CDR3 has 13 residues. The CDR3 DNA reads as TGTGCCAGCTGTTTAACAGGAACCTACGAGCAGTACTTC. Its translation is CASCLTGTYEQYF.

This clonotype was recorded at least ten times. The chain is built from TRBV12-3 or TRBV12-4 and TRBJ2-3; D is possibly TRBD1 or TRBD2 (6 bases each). The CDR3 has 15 residues. V was clipped by 3 bases and J by 1 base, with 11 bases between them. The CDR3 DNA reads as TGTGCCAGCAGTTTGGGGGCTAGCGGCACAGATACGCAGTATTTT. This codes for CASSLGASGTDTQYF.

This clonotype was seen ten or more times. J is TRBJ2-1 and V is TRBV15; 12 bases map to TRBD2. Trimming at V came to 1 base and at J to 8 bases, leaving 3 bases not matched to a gene. The CDR3 totals 15 residues. Germline V gene data show CDR1 as LNHNV and CDR2 as YYDKDF (reference sequence). The CDR3 region is CATSRGLAGEHEQFF. DNA for the CDR3: TGTGCCACCAGCAGAGGACTAGCGGGAGAACATGAGCAGTTCTTC.

This clonotype has more than one count but fewer than ten. This chain connects TRBV4-1 to TRBJ1-2, with D hard to call. There are 15 residues in the CDR3. V lost 1 base, J lost 3 bases, and 12 bases lay in between. CDR1 is MGHRA, CDR2 YSYEKL, per germline. The CDR3 loop reads CASSQVVRDHYGYTF. The CDR3 bases are TGCGCCAGCAGCCAAGTTGTCAGAGACCACTATGGCTACACCTTC.

The chain is built from TRBV4-2 and TRBJ2-2; D might be TRBD2 (5 bases). V lost 10 bases to trimming and J lost 1 base, with 7 bases between them. The CDR3 spans 12 residues. Germline V gene sequence: CDR1 LGHNA, CDR2 YNFKEQ. CDR3 residues: CATLENTGELFF. CDR3 bases: TGTGCCACACTAGAGAACACCGGGGAGCTGTTTTTT.

V is TRBV5-1 and J is TRBJ1-1; D uncertain. This CDR3 is built from 14 residues. Trimming stripped 4 bases from V and 0 bases from J, with 10 bases between. Germline V lookup: CDR1 SGHRS, CDR2 YFSETQ. The CDR3 sequence is CASSSSLMNTEAFF. The CDR3 nucleotides read TGCGCCAGCAGCAGCAGTCTTATGAACACTGAAGCTTTCTTT.

This clonotype occurred a few times. This chain joins TRBV29-1 and TRBJ2-1; D not certain. V gave up 4 bases and J gave up 0 bases, with 7 bases separating them. This CDR3 region has 13 residues. Germline V gene data show CDR1 as SQVTM and CDR2 as ANQGSEA. CDR3 DNA sequence: TGCAGCGTTGGCCCGAGCTCCTACAATGAGCAGTTCTTC. It encodes CSVGPSSYNEQFF.

This chain connects TRBV27 to TRBJ2-5; D assignment may be TRBD1 or TRBD2 (5 bases each). Germline lookup yields CDR1 MNHEY and CDR2 SMNVEV (reference sequence). The CDR3 is 13 residues long. The ends were cut back, 6 bases at V and 2 bases at J, with 10 bases in the middle. CDR3 sequence reads: CASRGDLQETQYF. For the CDR3, the DNA is TGTGCCAGCAGGGGGGACCTACAAGAGACCCAGTACTTC.

This clonotype has a handful of counts. This sequence joins TRBV2 and TRBJ2-5, with 9 positions matching TRBD2. There are 17 residues in the CDR3. V was pared by 0 bases and J by 7 bases, with 12 bases of the junction left unmatched. Germline CDR1 SNHLY, CDR2 FYNNEI. Here the CDR3 reads CASSEAALAGVEGTQYF. The CDR3 coding sequence is TGTGCCAGCAGTGAAGCGGCGTTAGCGGGAGTCGAGGGGACCCAGTACTTC.

This rearrangement joins TRBV4-1 to TRBJ2-7; 8 bases line up with TRBD1. Looked up from germline, CDR1 is MGHRA and CDR2 is YSYEKL. After removal of 4 bases from V and 2 bases from J, the junction contained 7 bases not matched to a gene. The CDR3 length is 15 residues. The CDR3 protein is CASSPTDRGPYEQYF. For the CDR3, the DNA is TGCGCCAGCAGCCCCACCGACAGGGGCCCCTACGAGCAGTACTTC.

V gene TRBV6-1 combines with J gene TRBJ2-6; TRBD1 matches 10 bases. Germline CDR1 is MNHNS and CDR2 is SASEGT. This CDR3 spans 17 amino acids. The junction had 6 bases not matched to a gene; V was cut back by 6 bases and J by 1 base. CDR3 loop: CASRSGTGASGANVLTF. The CDR3 DNA reads as TGTGCCAGCAGATCCGGGACAGGGGCTTCTGGGGCCAACGTCCTGACTTTC.

This clonotype was recorded many times. This chain joins TRBV29-1 and TRBJ1-1; 8 positions match TRBD1. The germline V gene has CDR1 SQVTM and CDR2 ANQGSEA. V shed 3 bases, J shed 4 bases, and the junction held 4 bases outside the gene matches. The CDR3 runs to 13 residues. The DNA for the CDR3 is TGCAGCGTTGACCTACAGGGGGGCACTGAAGCTTTCTTT. It codes for CSVDLQGGTEAFF.

CDR3: CASSYRGINTDTQYF. The CDR3 DNA reads as TGTGCCAGCAGTTACAGAGGAATAAACACAGATACGCAGTATTTT. The chain couples TRBV12-3 or TRBV12-4 to TRBJ2-3; D unclear. The CDR3 is made up of 15 amino acids. V dropped 4 bases and J dropped 2 bases, with 13 bases sitting between them.